The 17 T cell receptor beta chains given below trace back to one sample, sequenced in a study of blood T cell repertoires in COVID-19. The data were produced by immunoSEQ multiplex PCR, yet TCRdb's version contains in-frame clones alone and is incomplete. The sample holds 25,000 to 40,000 clones, 91% seen once. Sequenced: peripheral blood. The receptors here all came from a human donor in a cohort sampled during active COVID-19.

The sample holds one count of this clone. The junction departs from germline at one end; a sequencing error may be responsible. This sequence joins TRBV7-7 and TRBJ2-3; 8 nucleotides match TRBD2. Germline-derived CDR1 and CDR2 are SSHAT and FNYEAQ (reference sequence). This CDR3 comprises 13 residues. CDR3 sequence reads: CASSHGGADTQYF. The CDR3 DNA sequence: TGTGCTAGCAGCCACGGGGGGGCAGATACGCAGTATTTT.

In nucleotides, the CDR3 is TGTGCCAGTAGTACCGGGACAGGGCCCCCCTATGGCTACACCTTC. Translating gives CASSTGTGPPYGYTF. The chain links TRBV19 to TRBJ1-2; 9 bases align to TRBD1. The CDR3 runs to 15 residues. Germline values: CDR1 LNHDA, CDR2 SQIVND (reference sequence). J was trimmed by 4 bases and V by 4 bases; bases with no gene match: 7.

The gene calls are TRBV7-8 and TRBJ2-7; no firm D call. In germline, CDR1 is SGHVS, CDR2 FQNEAQ. The CDR3 runs 13 residues. V gave up 0 bases and J gave up 3 bases, with 6 bases separating them. CDR3 in DNA: TGTGCCAGCAGCTTAGCGCAGGTCTACGAGCAGTACGTC. This sequence encodes CASSLAQVYEQYV.

The chain joins TRBV12-5 to TRBJ2-3; no definite D call. Looked up from germline, CDR1 is LGHNT and CDR2 is FRNRAP. Trimming left V 6 bases short and J 6 bases short, with 13 bases between. The CDR3 contains 13 residues. This chain's CDR3 is CASGGGPWDTQYF. The CDR3 DNA reads as TGTGCTAGTGGAGGCGGCCCCTGGGATACGCAGTATTTT.

The V call is TRBV19, the J call TRBJ1-1; 7 bases are shared with TRBD1. J lost 5 bases, V lost 4 bases, and 10 bases had no gene match. CDR3 length: 15 residues. From germline, CDR1 is LNHDA and CDR2 SQIVND (reference sequence). CDR3 nucleotides: TGTGCCAGTAGTAGAGTGGGACAGAGTAGGACTGAAGCTTTCTTT. It translates to CASSRVGQSRTEAFF.

The chain joins TRBV19 to TRBJ2-1, with 9 bases identical to TRBD1. Losses at the gene ends were 6 bases for V and 2 bases for J; bases not matched to a gene: 11. CDR1 and CDR2 from the germline V gene are LNHDA and SQIVND (reference sequence). CDR3 size: 17 residues. DNA of the CDR3: TGTGCCAGTAGCCGACCTACAGGGGGCGCAACCTACAATGAGCAGTTCTTC. It is translated as CASSRPTGGATYNEQFF.

V and J are TRBV11-3 and TRBJ2-1; TRBD2 might be the D (5 bases). There are 11 residues in the CDR3. The V gene's germline CDR1 is SGHNT and CDR2 YENEEA. V lost 3 bases to trimming and J lost 9 bases, with 6 bases between them. The CDR3 DNA is TGTGCCAGCAGCTTCAGCGGTGAGCAGTTCTTC. Amino acid sequence: CASSFSGEQFF.

This clone came up once. This chain links TRBV7-8 with TRBJ2-3; 9 bases are shared with TRBD1. CDR1 and CDR2 from the germline V gene are SGHVS and FQNEAQ. The trim removed 1 base at V and 6 bases at J, leaving 14 bases unmatched. This CDR3 spans 18 amino acids. The CDR3 is CASSLVIVGQGLGDTQYF. The CDR3, as DNA: TGTGCCAGCAGCTTAGTGATTGTGGGACAGGGTTTGGGGGATACGCAGTATTTT.

V is TRBV5-8 and J is TRBJ2-1; 7 bases are a match to TRBD2. Germline V CDR1 and CDR2: SGHTS, YDEGEE. Losses at the gene ends were 5 bases for V and 4 bases for J; bases not matched to a gene: 9. This CDR3 has 15 amino acids. The CDR3 region has the DNA TGTGCCAGCAGACCCGCGGTAGCGGGTTACAATGAGCAGTTCTTC. Protein product: CASRPAVAGYNEQFF.

The V call is TRBV7-2, the J call TRBJ1-4; TRBD1 is a possible D gene (5 bases). The CDR3 is made up of 17 amino acids. Germline CDR1 is SGHTA and CDR2 is FQGNSA. Trimming pared 2 bases from V and 0 bases from J, leaving 13 bases between. This chain's CDR3 is CASSLSGATPTNEKLFF. The CDR3 DNA is TGTGCCAGCAGCTTAAGTGGGGCGACTCCAACTAATGAAAAACTGTTTTTT.

This chain links TRBV19 with TRBJ2-2, with 9 positions matching TRBD1. With V trimmed by 7 bases and J by 4 bases, 7 bases remained unmatched. Germline V CDR1 and CDR2: LNHDA, SQIVND (reference sequence). The CDR3 runs to 15 residues. The DNA of the CDR3 is TGTGCCAGTACCGACAGGGGGAGAGTCACCGGGGAGCTGTTTTTT. It translates to CASTDRGRVTGELFF.

The chain employs TRBV9 and TRBJ2-1; TRBD2 matches at 8 bases. The ends lost 7 bases at V and 7 bases at J; junction bases unmatched: 7. The CDR3 runs 13 residues. The germline gives CDR1 SGDLS, CDR2 YYNGEE. The chain's CDR3 is CASGAGDKNEQFF. CDR3 nucleotides: TGTGCCAGCGGAGCGGGAGATAAGAATGAGCAGTTCTTC.

The rearrangement joins TRBV6-5 to TRBJ1-1; D call uncertain. The CDR3 contains 11 residues. Germline values: CDR1 MNHEY, CDR2 SVGAGI. V lost 7 bases and J lost 6, with 9 bases in between. Here the CDR3 reads CASTGESEAFF. The DNA of the CDR3 is TGTGCCAGCACCGGAGAGTCTGAAGCTTTCTTT.

The rearrangement joins TRBV9 to TRBJ2-3; D is perhaps TRBD2 (7 bases). CDR1 is SGDLS, CDR2 YYNGEE, per germline. CDR3 size: 18 residues. Trimming cost V 4 bases and J 1 base, with 22 bases left between them. CDR3 loop: CASSTPPSGGAGTDTQYF. The CDR3 coding sequence is TGTGCCAGCAGCACCCCTCCGTCGGGGGGCGCGGGCACAGATACGCAGTATTTT.

CDR3 loop: CASTTDGGAQPQHF. The CDR3 nucleotides read TGTGCCAGCACCACTGATGGAGGGGCCCAGCCCCAGCATTTT. The V call is TRBV7-9, the J call TRBJ1-5; a possible D gene is TRBD1 (5 bases). Germline V gene sequence: CDR1 SEHNR, CDR2 FQNEAQ (reference sequence). This CDR3 is 14 amino acids long. The germline V and J ends were trimmed by 7 bases and 7 bases, with 17 bases remaining between them.

The J gene is TRBJ1-2, the V gene TRBV5-4; tentative D call: TRBD1 (5 bases). CDR1 and CDR2 (germline): SGHNT, YYREEE (reference sequence). CDR3 length: 15 residues. V lost 3 bases, J lost 2 bases, and 14 bases lay in between. The CDR3 sequence: CASSSGKTPNYGYTF. CDR3 in DNA: TGTGCCAGCAGCTCAGGGAAGACACCCAACTATGGCTACACCTTC. Supplemented by reference TRBV5-4 and TRBJ1-2, the full variable domain reads ETGVTQSPTHLIKTRGQQVTLRCSSQSGHNTVSWYQQALGQGPQFIFQYYREEENGRGNFPPRFSGLQFPNYSSELNVNALELDDSALYLCASSSGKTPNYGYTFGSGTRLTVV.

This chain links TRBV18 with TRBJ2-7, with 10 positions matching TRBD1. Germline values: CDR1 KGHSH, CDR2 LQKENI. The CDR3 totals 14 residues. Trimming at V came to 2 bases and at J to 2 bases, leaving 0 bases not matched to a gene. CDR3 residues: CASSPGTGAYEQYV. The CDR3 bases are TGTGCCAGCTCACCAGGGACAGGGGCCTACGAGCAGTACGTC.